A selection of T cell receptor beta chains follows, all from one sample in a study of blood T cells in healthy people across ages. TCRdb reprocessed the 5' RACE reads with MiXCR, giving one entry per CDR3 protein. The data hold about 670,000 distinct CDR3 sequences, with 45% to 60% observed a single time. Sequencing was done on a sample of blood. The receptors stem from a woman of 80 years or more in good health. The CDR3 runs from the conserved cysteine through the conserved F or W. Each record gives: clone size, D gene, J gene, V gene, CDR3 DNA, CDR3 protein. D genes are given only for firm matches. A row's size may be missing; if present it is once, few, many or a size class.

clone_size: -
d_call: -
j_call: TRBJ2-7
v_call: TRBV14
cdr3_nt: TGTGCCAGCAGCCAGGAGGATGCGCTCGGAGAGGAGCAGTACTTC
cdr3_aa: CASSQEDALGEEQYF

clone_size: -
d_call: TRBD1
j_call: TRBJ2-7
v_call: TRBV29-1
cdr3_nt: TGCAGCGTTGATTCCGGACAGGCCTACGAGCAGTACTTC
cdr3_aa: CSVDSGQAYEQYF

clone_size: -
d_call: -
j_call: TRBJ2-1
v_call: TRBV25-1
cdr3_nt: TGTGCCAGCAGTGATCTAGGCGGGCAGGGCTGGGCCAATGAGCAGTTCTTC
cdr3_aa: CASSDLGGQGWANEQFF

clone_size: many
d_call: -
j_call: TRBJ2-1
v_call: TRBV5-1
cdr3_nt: TGCGCCAGCAGCTTGGACCCAGCGGCCGGAGTAAATGAGCAGTTCTTC
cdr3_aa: CASSLDPAAGVNEQFF

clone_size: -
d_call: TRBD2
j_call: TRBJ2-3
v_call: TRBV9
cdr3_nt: TGTGCCAGCAGCGCGCTAGCGGGGACCTCCCCCACAGATACGCAGTATTTT
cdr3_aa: CASSALAGTSPTDTQYF

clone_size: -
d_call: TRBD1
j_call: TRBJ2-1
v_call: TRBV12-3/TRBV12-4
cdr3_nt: TGTGCCAGCAGTCCCCCACAGGGGAATTCCTACAATGAGCAGTTCTTC
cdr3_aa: CASSPPQGNSYNEQFF

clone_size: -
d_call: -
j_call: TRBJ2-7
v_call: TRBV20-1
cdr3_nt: TGCAGTGCTAGAGAGCGCCTCACGGGCTACGAGCAGTACTTC
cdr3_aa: CSARERLTGYEQYF

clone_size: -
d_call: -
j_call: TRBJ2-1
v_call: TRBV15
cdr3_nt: TGTGCCACCAGCAGAGCGATTGAGCTCAATGAGCAGTTCTTC
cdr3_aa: CATSRAIELNEQFF

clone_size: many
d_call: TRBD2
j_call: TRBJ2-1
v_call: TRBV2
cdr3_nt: TGTGCCAGCAGTAGGACTAGCGGGAGATGGAATGAGCAGTTCTTC
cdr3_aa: CASSRTSGRWNEQFF

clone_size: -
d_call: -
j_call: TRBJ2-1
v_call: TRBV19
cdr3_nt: TGTGCCAGTAGTATGGGAGTAGTCAGCAATGAGCAGTTCTTC
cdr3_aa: CASSMGVVSNEQFF

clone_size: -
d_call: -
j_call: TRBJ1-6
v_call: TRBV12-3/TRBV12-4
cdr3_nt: TGTGCCAGCAGATCCCGGTTGGGTAATTCACCCCTCCACTTT
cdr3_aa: CASRSRLGNSPLHF

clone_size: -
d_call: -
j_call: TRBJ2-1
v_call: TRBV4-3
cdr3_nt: TGCGCCAGCAGCCAAGATCGCCTAGCGTTCTACAATGAGCAGTTCTTC
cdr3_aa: CASSQDRLAFYNEQFF

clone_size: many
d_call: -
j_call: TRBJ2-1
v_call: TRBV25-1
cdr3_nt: TGTGCCAGCAACCGACTAGAGGGCAATGAGCAGTTCTTC
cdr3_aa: CASNRLEGNEQFF

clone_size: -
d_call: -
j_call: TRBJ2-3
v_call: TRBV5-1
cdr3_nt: TGCGCCAGCAGCTCCGGGACTTTCGCAGATACGCAGTATTTT
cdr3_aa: CASSSGTFADTQYF

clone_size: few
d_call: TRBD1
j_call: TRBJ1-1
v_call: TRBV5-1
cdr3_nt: TGCGCCAGCAGCTTCGGAGAGGGGGCCACTGAAGCTTTCTTT
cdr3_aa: CASSFGEGATEAFF

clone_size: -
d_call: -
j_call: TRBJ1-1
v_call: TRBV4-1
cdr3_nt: TGCGCCAGCAGCCAAAATCCCAGCGGCACTGAAGCTTTCTTT
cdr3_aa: CASSQNPSGTEAFF

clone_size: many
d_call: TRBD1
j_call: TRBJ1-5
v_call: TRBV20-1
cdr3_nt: TGCAGTGCGCCACAGGGGTCGAGGCGTCAGCCCCAGCATTTT
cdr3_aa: CSAPQGSRRQPQHF

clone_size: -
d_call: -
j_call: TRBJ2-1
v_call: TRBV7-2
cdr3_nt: TGTGCCAGCAGCTCTCCGCAGGGAAGGGGGTCCCGCAATGAGCAGTTCTTC
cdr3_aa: CASSSPQGRGSRNEQFF

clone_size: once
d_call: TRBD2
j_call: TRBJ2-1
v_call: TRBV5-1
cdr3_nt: TGCGCCAGCAGCTTAGCGGGGGGCTCAGTTGGCAATGAGCAGTTCTTC
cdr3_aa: CASSLAGGSVGNEQFF

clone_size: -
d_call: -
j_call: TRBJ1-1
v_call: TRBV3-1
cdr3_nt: TGTGCCAGCAGCCAACGGGACACTGAAGCTTTCTTT
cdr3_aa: CASSQRDTEAFF

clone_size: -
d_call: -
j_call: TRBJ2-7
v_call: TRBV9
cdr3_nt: TGTGCCAGCAGCGTAGGCCCTATTGCGGTCTACGAGCAGTACTTC
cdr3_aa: CASSVGPIAVYEQYF

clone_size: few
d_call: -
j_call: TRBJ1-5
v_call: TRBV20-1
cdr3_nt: TGCAGTGCTGGGGGGGTCAGGGAAGGTAATCAGCCCCAGCATTTT
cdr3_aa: CSAGGVREGNQPQHF

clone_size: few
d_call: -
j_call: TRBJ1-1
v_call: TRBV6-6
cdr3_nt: TGTGCCAGCAGTTACGATGGGTTACTAGGAACTGAAGCTTTCTTT
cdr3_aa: CASSYDGLLGTEAFF

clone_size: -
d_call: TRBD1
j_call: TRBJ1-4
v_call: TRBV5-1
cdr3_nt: TGCGCCAGCAGCTCTTCCGGGACAGGGGACGAAAAACTGTTTTTT
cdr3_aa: CASSSSGTGDEKLFF

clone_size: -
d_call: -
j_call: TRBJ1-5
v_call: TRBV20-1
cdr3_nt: TGCAGTGCTAGAGATCTTGAGAACCGCAATCAGCCCCAGCATTTT
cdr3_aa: CSARDLENRNQPQHF

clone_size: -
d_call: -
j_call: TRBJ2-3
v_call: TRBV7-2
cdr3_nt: TGTGCCAGCAGCTTAGCTGCCTTTACCACAGATACGCAGTATTTT
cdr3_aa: CASSLAAFTTDTQYF

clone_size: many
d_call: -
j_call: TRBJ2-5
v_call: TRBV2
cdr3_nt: TGTGCCAGCAGTGACCCCGGACGGTCTGAGACCCAGTACTTC
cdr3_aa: CASSDPGRSETQYF

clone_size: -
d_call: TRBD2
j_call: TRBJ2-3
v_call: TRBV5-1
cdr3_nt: TGCGCCTCCATCCGGGGGGTTGGGTCGGATACGCAGTATTTT
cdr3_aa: CASIRGVGSDTQYF